The clone carrying this TCR beta chain turned up a few times. This sample also contains other DNA sequences that code for the same CDR3. The germline CDR1 and CDR2 sequences are SGHRS and YFSETQ. Trimming took 0 bases from V and 2 from J, leaving 9 bases between them. This CDR3 region has 14 residues. The data stem from a study of T cells after somatic rescue of genetic block. Assay used: immunoSEQ multiplex PCR; TCRdb lists only in-frame clones, some missing. The sample lists more than 65,000 clones, just over 90% occurring once. The TCR was taken from a man aged 25-45 years. The chain is built from TRBV5-1 and TRBJ2-7; no firm D call. Sequencing was performed on peripheral blood mononuclear cells (PBMCs). CDR3 protein: CASSLVVSPYEQYF. CDR3 nucleotides: TGCGCCAGCAGCTTGGTTGTCAGCCCCTACGAGCAGTACTTC.